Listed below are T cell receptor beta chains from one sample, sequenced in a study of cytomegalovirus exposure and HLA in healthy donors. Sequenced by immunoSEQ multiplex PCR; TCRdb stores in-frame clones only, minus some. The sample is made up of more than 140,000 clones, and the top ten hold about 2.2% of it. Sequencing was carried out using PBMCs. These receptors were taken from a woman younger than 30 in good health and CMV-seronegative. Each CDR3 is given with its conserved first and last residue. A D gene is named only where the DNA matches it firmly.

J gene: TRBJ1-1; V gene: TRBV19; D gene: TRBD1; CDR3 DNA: TGTGCCAGTAGTCCCGAGACAGGGCCCATGAACACTGAAGCTTTCTTT; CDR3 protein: CASSPETGPMNTEAFF
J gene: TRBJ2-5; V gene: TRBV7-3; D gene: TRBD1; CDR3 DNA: TGTGCCAGCAGCTTATTCCAGGGGGTACAAGAGACCCAGTACTTC; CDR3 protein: CASSLFQGVQETQYF
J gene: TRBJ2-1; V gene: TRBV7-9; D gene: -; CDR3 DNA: TGTGCCAGCAGGCAAAGCGTAAATGAGCAGTTCTTC; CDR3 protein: CASRQSVNEQFF
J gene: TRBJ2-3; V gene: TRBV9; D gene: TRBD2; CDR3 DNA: TGTGCCAGCAGCTCCGGACTAGCGGGATTCACAGATACGCAGTATTTT; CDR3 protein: CASSSGLAGFTDTQYF
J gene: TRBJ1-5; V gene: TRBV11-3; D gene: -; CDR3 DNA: TGTGCCAGCAGCCAAAGGGAGGGTCAGCCCCAGCATTTT; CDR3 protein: CASSQREGQPQHF
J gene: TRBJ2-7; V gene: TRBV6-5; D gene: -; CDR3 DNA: TGTGCCAGCAGTAACACAGAGGGGGCCTACGAGCAGTACTTC; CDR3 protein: CASSNTEGAYEQYF
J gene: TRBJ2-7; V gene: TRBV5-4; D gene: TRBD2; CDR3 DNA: TGTGCCAGCAGCTTGAGGCGGGAGCTCTCCTACGAGCAGTACTTC; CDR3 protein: CASSLRRELSYEQYF
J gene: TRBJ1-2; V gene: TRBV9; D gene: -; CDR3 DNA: TGTGCCAGCAGCGTAGGGGGGGGCGACTATGGCTACACCTTC; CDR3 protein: CASSVGGGDYGYTF
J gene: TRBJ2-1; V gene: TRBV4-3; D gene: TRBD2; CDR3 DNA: TGCGCCAGCAGCCCCCGGACTAGCGGTTGGAGCTCCTACAATGAGCAGTTCTTC; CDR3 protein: CASSPRTSGWSSYNEQFF
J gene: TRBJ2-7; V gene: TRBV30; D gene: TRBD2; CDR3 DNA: TGTGCCTGGAGTCGCGTAGCGGGAGTAAACGAGCAGTACTTC; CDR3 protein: CAWSRVAGVNEQYF
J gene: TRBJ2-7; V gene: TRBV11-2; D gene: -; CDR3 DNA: TGTGCCAGCAGCTCCCAACTCGAACAGGAGCAGTACTTC; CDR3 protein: CASSSQLEQEQYF
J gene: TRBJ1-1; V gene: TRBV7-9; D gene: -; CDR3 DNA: TGTGCCAGCAGCTTCCTCTCGTATCGGACTGAAGCTTTCTTT; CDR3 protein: CASSFLSYRTEAFF
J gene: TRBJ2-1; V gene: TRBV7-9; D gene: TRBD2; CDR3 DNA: TGTGCCAGCAGCCCTCCGGGACTAAAAATCCACGAGCAGTTCTTC; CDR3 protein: CASSPPGLKIHEQFF
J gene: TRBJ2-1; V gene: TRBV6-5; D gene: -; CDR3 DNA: TGTGCCAGCAGTTACTCGAGGAATGAGCAGTTCTTC; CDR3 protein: CASSYSRNEQFF